One sample yielded the 14 T cell receptor beta chains listed below, sequenced in a study of blood T cell repertoires in COVID-19. Produced via immunoSEQ multiplex PCR; TCRdb's table is partial and in-frame only. The table includes more than 70,000 clones, about 88% detected once. The specimen was peripheral blood. The receptors were gathered from a man in his sixties with acute or convalescent COVID-19.

The J gene is TRBJ2-3, the V gene TRBV9; 8 bases match TRBD2. The germline gives CDR1 SGDLS, CDR2 YYNGEE. This CDR3 spans 14 amino acids. Losses at the gene ends were 3 bases for V and 6 bases for J; bases not matched to a gene: 6. The CDR3 bases are TGTGCCAGCAGCGAAGGACTAGCCACGGATACGCAGTATTTT. Translation: CASSEGLATDTQYF.

The V and J genes are TRBV7-2 and TRBJ2-7; 10 bases align to TRBD2. Unmatched junction bases numbered 14, after V lost 8 bases and J lost 7 bases. Per germline, CDR1 SGHTA and CDR2 FQGNSA. The CDR3 length is 15 residues. The CDR3 here is CASGSRLAGIGEQYF. CDR3 sequence (DNA): TGTGCCAGCGGCAGTCGACTAGCGGGCATCGGGGAGCAGTACTTC.

This chain connects TRBV2 to TRBJ1-5; no reliable D call. Trimming shortened V by 6 bases and J by 9 bases, and 27 bases separated the two germline ends. The CDR3 consists of 17 residues. Germline V CDR1 and CDR2: SNHLY, FYNNEI. The CDR3 nucleotides read TGTGCCAGCAGACTATCCCCCATCGGCTTGGGTTCGTGGCCCCAGCATTTT. It specifies CASRLSPIGLGSWPQHF. The whole variable domain, filled in from reference TRBV2 and TRBJ1-5, reads EPEVTQTPSHQVTQMGQEVILRCVPISNHLYFYWYRQILGQKVEFLVSFYNNEISEKSEIFDDQFSVERPDGSNFTLKIRSTKLEDSAMYFCASRLSPIGLGSWPQHFGDGTRLSIL.

This clone has only a few counts. The chain carries TRBV7-8 and TRBJ1-2; 7 bases map to TRBD1. Germline trimming cut 5 bases from V and 4 bases from J; bases unmatched to any gene: 4. The germline V gene encodes CDR1 SGHVS and CDR2 FQNEAQ. The CDR3 contains 13 residues. CDR3 sequence: CASSQTGSYGYTF. The CDR3 region has the DNA TGTGCCAGCAGCCAGACAGGGAGCTATGGCTACACCTTC. The variable domain in full, completed from reference TRBV7-8 and TRBJ1-2, reads GAGVSQSPRYKVAKRGQDVALRCDPISGHVSLFWYQQALGQGPEFLTYFQNEAQLDKSGLPSDRFFAERPEGSVSTLKIQRTQQEDSAVYLCASSQTGSYGYTFGSGTRLTVV.

The chain combines TRBV3-1 (or the pseudogene TRBV3-2) with TRBJ2-1; the match to TRBD2 covers 7 bases. The junction had 16 bases not matched to a gene; V was cut back by 2 bases and J by 9 bases. Per the germline V gene, CDR1 is LGHDT and CDR2 is YNNKEL (reference sequence). The CDR3 spans 17 residues. CDR3 sequence (DNA): TGTGCCAGCAGCCAACATTTAAGCGGGGCGGTTTTCGTTGAGCAGTTCTTC. It specifies CASSQHLSGAVFVEQFF.

This clone was found once. The J gene is TRBJ2-2, the V gene TRBV30; D ambiguous. Trimming removed 0 bases from V and 6 bases from J, with 17 bases in between. Germline CDR1 GTSNPN, CDR2 SVGIG (reference sequence). CDR3 length equals 16 residues. The CDR3 reads CAWSVLNPSSPGELFF. In nucleotides, the CDR3 is TGTGCCTGGAGTGTACTGAATCCTTCGTCCCCCGGGGAGCTGTTTTTT.

V usage is TRBV27 and J usage is TRBJ1-4; D is possibly TRBD1 (5 bases). Germline V gene lookup returns CDR1 MNHEY and CDR2 SMNVEV (reference sequence). Trimming removed 6 bases from V and 10 bases from J, with 27 bases in between. The CDR3 covers 17 residues. This chain's CDR3 is CASRQYTTGTRGGKLFF. The CDR3 DNA sequence: TGTGCCAGCAGGCAGTACACTACCGGGACCCGGGGAGGAAAACTGTTTTTT.

This chain connects TRBV28 to TRBJ1-5; D not certain. CDR3 size: 14 residues. Trimming pared 3 bases from V and 8 bases from J, leaving 14 bases between. Looked up from germline, CDR1 is MDHEN and CDR2 is SYDVKM. Written as DNA, the CDR3 is TGTGCCAGCAGTTTGTCGGGATTGACGAAGCCCCAGCATTTT. Protein sequence: CASSLSGLTKPQHF.

The chain uses TRBV19 and TRBJ2-1, with a possible D match to TRBD2 (9 bases). V was shortened by 9 bases and J by 7 bases, with 31 bases between the two germline ends. The CDR3 covers 18 residues. CDR1 is LNHDA, CDR2 SQIVND, per germline (reference sequence). The CDR3 spells CASGQGRGGGAPPNEQFF. CDR3 sequence (DNA): TGTGCCAGCGGACAGGGAAGGGGCGGGGGGGCCCCCCCAAATGAGCAGTTCTTC.

V is TRBV5-6 and J is TRBJ2-3, with 7 nucleotides matching TRBD1. Germline V gene sequence: CDR1 SGHDT, CDR2 YYEEEE. The trim removed 2 bases at V and 6 bases at J, leaving 6 bases unmatched. CDR3 length: 14 amino acids. CDR3 in DNA: TGTGCCAGCAGCTTCTTACAGGGGCCCGATACGCAGTATTTT. Protein: CASSFLQGPDTQYF.

The sample holds one count of this clone. CDR3 sequence reads: CASSASGRTYEQYF. The CDR3 bases are TGTGCCAGCAGCGCGAGCGGGAGGACTTACGAGCAGTACTTC. The chain employs TRBV9 and TRBJ2-7, with 9 bases that match TRBD2. The V segment lost 3 bases and the J segment 4 bases; nucleotides outside the gene matches: 5. CDR3 length equals 14 residues. Germline CDR1 reads SGDLS; CDR2 reads YYNGEE. The full variable domain, completed using reference TRBV9 and TRBJ2-7, is DSGVTQTPKHLITATGQRVTLRCSPRSGDLSVYWYQQSLDQGLQFLIQYYNGEERAKGNILERFSAQQFPDLHSELNLSSLELGDSALYFCASSASGRTYEQYFGPGTRLTVT.

The chain carries TRBV4-1 and TRBJ2-7; D unclear. The V gene's germline CDR1 is MGHRA and CDR2 YSYEKL. V lost 0 bases and J lost 3, with 18 bases in between. The CDR3 runs 17 residues. The CDR3, as DNA: TGCGCCAGCAGCCAAGATCTCGCGACAAAGCTATACTACGAGCAGTACTTC. Translated, it gives CASSQDLATKLYYEQYF.

The chain recombines TRBV5-6 with TRBJ1-5; D possibly corresponds to TRBD1 (6 bases). The CDR3 extends over 14 amino acids. CDR1 is SGHDT and CDR2 is YYEEEE in the germline V gene. V lost 1 base and J 8 bases, leaving 13 bases between the germline ends. CDR3 sequence reads: CASSLQGGQEPQHF. CDR3 bases: TGTGCCAGCAGCTTGCAAGGGGGTCAGGAGCCCCAGCATTTT.

The rearrangement joins TRBV6-2 or TRBV6-3 to TRBJ1-2; no firm D call. CDR3 length equals 13 residues. Germline loops: CDR1 MNHEY, CDR2 SVGEGT. V lost 3 bases to trimming and J lost 2 bases, with 7 bases between them. The CDR3 region is CASSYSFNYGYTF. Written as DNA, the CDR3 is TGTGCCAGCAGTTATTCTTTCAACTATGGCTACACCTTC.